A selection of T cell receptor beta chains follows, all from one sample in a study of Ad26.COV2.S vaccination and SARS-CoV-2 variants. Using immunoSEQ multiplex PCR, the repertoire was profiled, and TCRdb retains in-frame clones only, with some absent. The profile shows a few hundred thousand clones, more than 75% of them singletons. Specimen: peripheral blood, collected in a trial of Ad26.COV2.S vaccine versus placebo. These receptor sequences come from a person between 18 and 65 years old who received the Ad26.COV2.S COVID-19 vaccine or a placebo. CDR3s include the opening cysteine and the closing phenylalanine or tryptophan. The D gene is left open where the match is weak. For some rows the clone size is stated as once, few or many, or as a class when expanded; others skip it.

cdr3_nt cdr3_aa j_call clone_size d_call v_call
TGTGCCAGCCGGCCCGGGCGTGGGGGCGCGGAATACGAGCAGTACTTC CASRPGRGGAEYEQYF TRBJ2-7 . . TRBV11-2
TGCGCCAGCAGCTTGGTAGGCACGAACACTGAAGCTTTCTTT CASSLVGTNTEAFF TRBJ1-1 . . TRBV5-1
TGTGCCACCAGCAGAGCATCGGCTCAGCCCCAGCATTTT CATSRASAQPQHF TRBJ1-5 once . TRBV15
TGCGCCAGCAGCCGGAAGGGACTAGCGGGGGTCACAGATACGCAGTATTTT CASSRKGLAGVTDTQYF TRBJ2-3 . TRBD2 TRBV4-1
TGTGCCTGGAGTACAGGGCTGGTCAATCAGCCCCAGCATTTT CAWSTGLVNQPQHF TRBJ1-5 . . TRBV30
TGTGCCAGCAGGGGGCCCGGGACAGGGCTTGTTGAGCAGTTCTTC CASRGPGTGLVEQFF TRBJ2-1 . TRBD1 TRBV14
TGTGCCAGTGGCGGGACAAACTACAATGAGCAGTTCTTC CASGGTNYNEQFF TRBJ2-1 . . TRBV12-3/TRBV12-4
TGTGCCAGCAGCCCTCCAACCCCTGGAACGGGGGCTAGCACAGATACGCAGTATTTT CASSPPTPGTGASTDTQYF TRBJ2-3 . . TRBV7-9
TGTGCCAGCAGTACCGACAGGGGACCCGACGAGCAGTACTTC CASSTDRGPDEQYF TRBJ2-7 . TRBD1 TRBV2
TGTGCCAGTAAACGGGCAGCGAACACCGGGGAGCTGTTTTTT CASKRAANTGELFF TRBJ2-2 . . TRBV11-3
TGTGCCAGCAGTTACTCTGGGGCAGGGAATGGCTACGAGCAGTACTTC CASSYSGAGNGYEQYF TRBJ2-7 . . TRBV6-5
TGTGCCAGCAGCTTGGACGGGGGTTCACCCCTCCACTTT CASSLDGGSPLHF TRBJ1-6 . . TRBV5-4
TGTGCCAGCAGCTTAGAGGGCAGGGACACAACTAATGAAAAACTGTTTTTT CASSLEGRDTTNEKLFF TRBJ1-4 . . TRBV7-8
TGTGCCAGCAGCGTAGGGGACGGCTACGAGCAGTACTTC CASSVGDGYEQYF TRBJ2-7 . . TRBV9
TGTGCCAGCAGCTCTACCGGCACAGATACGCAGTATTTT CASSSTGTDTQYF TRBJ2-3 . . TRBV5-4
TGTGCCAGCAGTTACTCGAGTGAGGCCGGGGAGCTGTTTTTT CASSYSSEAGELFF TRBJ2-2 . . TRBV6-2/TRBV6-3
TGCGCCAGCAGCTTGGACGGGGCACACAATCAGCCCCAGCATTTT CASSLDGAHNQPQHF TRBJ1-5 . . TRBV5-1
TGTGCCAGTAGTATGTGGGAATATAGCAATCAGCCCCAGCATTTT CASSMWEYSNQPQHF TRBJ1-5 . . TRBV19
TGCAGTGCCGCAAGAGAGACCCAGTACTTC CSAARETQYF TRBJ2-5 . . TRBV20-1
TGTGCCAGCAGCTTGGGTAGCGGGGGGGCATGGATTCAGTACTTC CASSLGSGGAWIQYF TRBJ2-4 once TRBD2 TRBV7-8
TGTGCCAGCAGCGTCTGGGGGAGCTCCTACGAGCAGTACTTC CASSVWGSSYEQYF TRBJ2-7 . . TRBV9
TGTGCCAGCAGTACTCCTGGACAGGTAACAAAGCAGTTCTTC CASSTPGQVTKQFF TRBJ2-1 . TRBD1 TRBV5-6
TGTGCCAGCAGCGAAGACAGGGGTGGTAGTTCACCCCTCCACTTT CASSEDRGGSSPLHF TRBJ1-6 . TRBD1 TRBV9
TGCAGCGTTGAAAGGGGGGGCTCCTACGAGCAGTACTTC CSVERGGSYEQYF TRBJ2-7 . . TRBV29-1
TGTGCCAGCAGTTCTAGCGGGGGGGAAGAGACCCAGTACTTC CASSSSGGEETQYF TRBJ2-5 . TRBD2 TRBV6-6
TGTGCCAGCAGCTTGGAACCCGGCTACGAGCAGTACTTC CASSLEPGYEQYF TRBJ2-7 . . TRBV5-4
TGCAGTGCTAGTTACCGGGACTACAATGAGCAGTTCTTC CSASYRDYNEQFF TRBJ2-1 medium-sized . TRBV20-1
TGTGCCAGCAGCAATCTAGCGGCCCGCCCCCGTGAGCAGTTCTTC CASSNLAARPREQFF TRBJ2-1 . TRBD2 TRBV7-9
TGTGCCAGCAGTTTAGGACTTGAAGCGGGGGGACGCACAGATACGCAGTATTTT CASSLGLEAGGRTDTQYF TRBJ2-3 . TRBD2 TRBV28
TGCGCCAGCAGCCAACTCACCGGGACAGGGACCACAGATACGCAGTATTTT CASSQLTGTGTTDTQYF TRBJ2-3 . TRBD1 TRBV4-1
TGCAGCGTTGAGATTAGCGGGGGGGCGGAGGAGACCCAGTACTTC CSVEISGGAEETQYF TRBJ2-5 . TRBD2 TRBV29-1
TGTGCCAGCAGCCGGCGGCAAGCGGGGGGGACCGGGGAGCTGTTTTTT CASSRRQAGGTGELFF TRBJ2-2 . TRBD2 TRBV7-7
TGTGCCAGTAGTGAGATGAACACCGGGGAGCTGTTTTTT CASSEMNTGELFF TRBJ2-2 once . TRBV19